This TCR beta chain was sequenced during a study of blood T cells in healthy people across ages. With 5 bases removed from V and 3 bases from J, the gap between germline ends came to 18 bases. The V gene's germline CDR1 is SGHTA and CDR2 FQGNSA. The CDR3 loop spans 16 amino acids. Through a sample-barcoded 5' primer and a J-beta primer mix, a second PCR was run for about 7 to 12 cycles. Via MiXCR, TCRdb re-called the 5' RACE reads, giving one row per CDR3 protein. The profile covers about 1,400,000 distinct CDR3 sequences, with around 59% appearing a single time and 5% to 7% taken by the ten largest.

The sample consisted of blood. This chain uses TRBV7-2 with TRBJ2-3; D tentatively fits TRBD1 or TRBD2 (6 bases each). The receptor was isolated from a man between 18 and 29 years old in good health. The CDR3 nucleotides read TGTGCCAGCAGCCCCTATGGGGGGCCCGGAACAGATACGCAGTATTTT. This codes for CASSPYGGPGTDTQYF.